Presented here are 6 T cell receptor beta chains from one specimen sequenced in a study of blood T cell repertoires in COVID-19. The protocol was immunoSEQ multiplex PCR, while the TCRdb copy is restricted to in-frame clones and leaves out a portion. Seen here are approximately 50,000 clones, just under 90% observed once, and the top ten hold approximately 4%. The sample taken for sequencing was peripheral blood. Receptors originate from a man aged 45-60 years with acute or convalescent COVID-19.

CDR3 sequence (DNA): TGTGCCAGCTCACCACCGGGACAGGAATATATCGGGGAGCTGTTTTTT. Amino acids: CASSPPGQEYIGELFF. V is TRBV18 and J is TRBJ2-2, with TRBD1 matching over 8 bases. Losses at the gene ends were 0 bases for V and 7 bases for J; bases not matched to a gene: 7. The CDR3 totals 16 residues. Germline CDR1 and CDR2: KGHSH and LQKENI.

The chain joins TRBV18 to TRBJ1-2; 9 nucleotides align to TRBD1. Germline V gene sequence: CDR1 KGHSH, CDR2 LQKENI. The CDR3 length is 16 residues. V lost 5 bases and J lost 8; bases outside the gene matches: 15. The CDR3 DNA follows: TGTGCCAGCTCAGAGAACCGGGACAGGGTTGCCGGGGGCTACACCTTC. This gives the protein CASSENRDRVAGGYTF.

This CDR3 reads CASSLEDRGTYEQYF. DNA for the CDR3: TGTGCCAGCAGCTTAGAGGACAGGGGTACCTACGAGCAGTACTTC. The rearrangement joins TRBV7-6 to TRBJ2-7; TRBD1 agrees at 9 bases. Germline V gene sequence: CDR1 SGHVS, CDR2 FNYEAQ. CDR3 length: 15 residues. The J segment lost 2 bases and the V segment lost 1 base, leaving 3 bases of the junction unmatched.

The chain combines TRBV27 with TRBJ1-2; TRBD1 might be the D (5 bases). The V end lost 2 bases, the J end lost 2 bases, and 12 bases lay between the germline ends. The V gene's germline CDR1 is MNHEY and CDR2 SMNVEV (reference sequence). This CDR3 region has 15 residues. CDR3 protein: CASSLQAGKNYGYTF. DNA of the CDR3: TGTGCCAGCAGTTTACAGGCAGGGAAGAACTATGGCTACACCTTC.

V usage is TRBV2 and J usage is TRBJ1-3; no reliable D call. In germline, CDR1 is SNHLY, CDR2 FYNNEI. Trimming removed 4 bases at V and 0 bases at J, with 7 bases between. The CDR3 length is 14 residues. The CDR3 coding sequence is TGTGCCAGCAGTGGGAGGACCTCTGGAAACACCATATATTTT. Residues: CASSGRTSGNTIYF.

The V and J genes are TRBV2 and TRBJ1-6, with a tentative D call TRBD1 (5 bases). The CDR3 sequence is 18 residues long. The germline V and J ends were trimmed by 9 bases and 5 bases, with 26 bases remaining between them. CDR1 is SNHLY, CDR2 FYNNEI, per germline. For the CDR3, the DNA is TGTGCCAGTCTCAGAAACGGGGGGGGAGGACTCCATAATTCACCCCTCCACTTT. It is translated as CASLRNGGGGLHNSPLHF. Full variable domain (remainder filled in from reference TRBV2 and TRBJ1-6): EPEVTQTPSHQVTQMGQEVILRCVPISNHLYFYWYRQILGQKVEFLVSFYNNEISEKSEIFDDQFSVERPDGSNFTLKIRSTKLEDSAMYFCASLRNGGGGLHNSPLHFGNGTRLTVT.